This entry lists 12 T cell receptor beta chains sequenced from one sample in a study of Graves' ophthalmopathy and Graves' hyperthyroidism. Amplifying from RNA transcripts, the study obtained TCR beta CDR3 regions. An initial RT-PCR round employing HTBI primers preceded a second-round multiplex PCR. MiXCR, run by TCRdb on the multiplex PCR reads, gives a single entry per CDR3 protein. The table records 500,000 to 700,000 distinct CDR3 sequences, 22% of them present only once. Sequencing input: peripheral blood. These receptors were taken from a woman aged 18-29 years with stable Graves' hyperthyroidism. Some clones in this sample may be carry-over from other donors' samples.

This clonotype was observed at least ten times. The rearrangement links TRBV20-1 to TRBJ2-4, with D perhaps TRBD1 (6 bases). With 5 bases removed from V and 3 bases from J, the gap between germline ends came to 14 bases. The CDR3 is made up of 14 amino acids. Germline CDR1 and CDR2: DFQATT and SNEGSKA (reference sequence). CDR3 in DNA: TGCAGTGCTCCCTTCAGGGGAATCAAAAACATTCAGTACTTC. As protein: CSAPFRGIKNIQYF.

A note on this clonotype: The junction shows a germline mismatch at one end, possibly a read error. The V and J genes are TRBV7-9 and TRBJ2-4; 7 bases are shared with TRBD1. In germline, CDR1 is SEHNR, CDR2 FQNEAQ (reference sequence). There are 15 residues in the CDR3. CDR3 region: CASSPLTGPKNIKYF. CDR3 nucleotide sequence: TGTGCCAGCAGCCCACTGACAGGGCCTAAAAACATTAAGTACTTC.

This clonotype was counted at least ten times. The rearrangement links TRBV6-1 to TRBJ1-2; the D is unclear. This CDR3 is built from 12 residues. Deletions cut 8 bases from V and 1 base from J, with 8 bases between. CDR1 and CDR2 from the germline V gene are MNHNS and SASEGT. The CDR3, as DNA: TGTGCCAGCCACCCAAGTAACTATGGCTACACCTTC. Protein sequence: CASHPSNYGYTF.

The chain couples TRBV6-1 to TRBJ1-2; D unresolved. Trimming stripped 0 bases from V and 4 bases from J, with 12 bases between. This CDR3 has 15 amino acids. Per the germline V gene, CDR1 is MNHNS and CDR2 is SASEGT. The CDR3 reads CASSEAMRTPYGYTF. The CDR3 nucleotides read TGTGCCAGCAGTGAAGCGATGAGGACCCCCTATGGCTACACCTTC.

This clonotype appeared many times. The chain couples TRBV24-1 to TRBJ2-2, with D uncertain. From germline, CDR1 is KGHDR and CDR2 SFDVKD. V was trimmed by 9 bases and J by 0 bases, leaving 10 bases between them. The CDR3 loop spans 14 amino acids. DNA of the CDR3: TGTGCCACCGCCCAATACGCGAACACCGGGGAGCTGTTTTTT. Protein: CATAQYANTGELFF.

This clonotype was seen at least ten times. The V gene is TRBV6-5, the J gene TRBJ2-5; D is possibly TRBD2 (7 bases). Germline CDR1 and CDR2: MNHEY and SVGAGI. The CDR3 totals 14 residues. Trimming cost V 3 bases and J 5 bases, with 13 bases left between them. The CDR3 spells CASSYGGGWETQYF. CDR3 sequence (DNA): TGTGCCAGCAGTTATGGCGGGGGCTGGGAGACCCAGTACTTC.

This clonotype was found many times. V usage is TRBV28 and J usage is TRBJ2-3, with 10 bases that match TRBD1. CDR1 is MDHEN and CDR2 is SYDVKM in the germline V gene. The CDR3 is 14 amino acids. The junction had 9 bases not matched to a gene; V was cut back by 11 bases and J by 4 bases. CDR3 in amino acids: CALGGTGVADTQYF. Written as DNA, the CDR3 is TGTGCCCTCGGAGGGACAGGGGTGGCAGATACGCAGTATTTT.

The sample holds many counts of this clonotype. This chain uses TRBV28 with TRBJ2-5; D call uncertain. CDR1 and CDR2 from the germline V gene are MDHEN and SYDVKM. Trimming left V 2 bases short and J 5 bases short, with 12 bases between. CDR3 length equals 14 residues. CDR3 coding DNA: TGTGCCAGCAGTTTAAACCTGGGTGCCGAGACCCAGTACTTC. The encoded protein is CASSLNLGAETQYF.

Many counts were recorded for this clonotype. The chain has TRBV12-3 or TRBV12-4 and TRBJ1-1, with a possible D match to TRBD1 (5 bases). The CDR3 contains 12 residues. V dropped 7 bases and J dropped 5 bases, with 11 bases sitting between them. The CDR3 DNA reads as TGTGCCAGCACCGACAGTCGGACTGAAGCTTTCTTT. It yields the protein CASTDSRTEAFF.

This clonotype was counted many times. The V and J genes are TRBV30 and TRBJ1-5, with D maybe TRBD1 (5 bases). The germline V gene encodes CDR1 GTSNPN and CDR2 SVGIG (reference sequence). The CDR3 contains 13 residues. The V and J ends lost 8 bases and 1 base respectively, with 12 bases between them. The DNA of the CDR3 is TGTGCCGGGTCTGGGGCGAGCAATCAGCCCCAGCATTTT. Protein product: CAGSGASNQPQHF.

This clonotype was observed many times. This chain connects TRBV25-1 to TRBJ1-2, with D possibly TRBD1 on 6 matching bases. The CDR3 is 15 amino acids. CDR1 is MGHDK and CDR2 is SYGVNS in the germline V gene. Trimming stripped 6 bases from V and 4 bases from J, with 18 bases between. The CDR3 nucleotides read TGTGCCAGCAGCCCATCGGGGGGCGGGGGCTATGGCTACACCTTC. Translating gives CASSPSGGGGYGYTF.

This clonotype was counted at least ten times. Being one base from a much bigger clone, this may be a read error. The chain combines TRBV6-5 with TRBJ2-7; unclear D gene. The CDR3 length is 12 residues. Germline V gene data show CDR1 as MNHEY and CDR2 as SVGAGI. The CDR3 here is CASSFDEGEQCF. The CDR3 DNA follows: TGTGCCAGCAGTTTTGACGAAGGCGAGCAGTGCTTC.